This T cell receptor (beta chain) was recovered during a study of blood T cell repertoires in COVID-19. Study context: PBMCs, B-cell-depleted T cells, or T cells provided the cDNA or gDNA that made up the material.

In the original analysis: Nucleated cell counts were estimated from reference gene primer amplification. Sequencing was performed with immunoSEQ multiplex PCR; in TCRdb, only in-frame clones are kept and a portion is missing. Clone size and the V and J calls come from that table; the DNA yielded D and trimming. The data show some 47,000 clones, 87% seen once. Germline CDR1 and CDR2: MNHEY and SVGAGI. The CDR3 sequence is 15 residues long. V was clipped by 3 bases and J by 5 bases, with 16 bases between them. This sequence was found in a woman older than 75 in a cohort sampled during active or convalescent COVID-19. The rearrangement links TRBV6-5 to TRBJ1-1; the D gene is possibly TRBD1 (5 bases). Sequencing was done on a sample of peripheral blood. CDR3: CASSYLPGSGTEAFF. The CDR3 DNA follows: TGTGCCAGCAGTTATCTCCCAGGGTCTGGGACTGAAGCTTTCTTT.